The rows below give T cell receptor beta chains drawn from one sample of a study of graft-versus-host responses after intestinal transplantation. Their specific antigens are unknown. Some clones are missing from TCRdb's copy, which holds only in-frame ones; the method was immunoSEQ multiplex PCR. This table holds over 80,000 clones, roughly 89% found once. This specimen consisted of unstimulated CD4+ T cells sorted from spleen or lymph node cells, obtained before transplant. These receptors were obtained from a human donor who was the organ donor for an intestinal transplant. Both conserved end residues are part of each CDR3. D genes are given only for firm matches. Clone size appears in some rows only: once, few, many, or a class for an expanded clone.

j_call clone_size d_call v_call cdr3_nt cdr3_aa
TRBJ2-1 - TRBD2 TRBV5-4 TGTGCCAGCAGCGGGCCGCTAGCGGGAAAATCCTACAATGAGCAGTTCTTC CASSGPLAGKSYNEQFF
TRBJ2-5 - TRBD2 TRBV13 TGTGCCAGCAGCCCGGAGACTAGCGGCGGGACCCAGTACTTC CASSPETSGGTQYF
TRBJ1-4 - - TRBV2 TGTGCCAGCAGGTCCGTTAGAAAACTGTTTTTT CASRSVRKLFF
TRBJ2-1 - - TRBV7-9 TGTGCCACACAGAATCGAGGGGGGGGGATCACCTACAATGAGCAGTTCTTC CATQNRGGGITYNEQFF
TRBJ1-6 few - TRBV4-3 TGCGCCAGCAGCCCACAAAAAAGCTCCTATAATTCACCCCTCCACTTT CASSPQKSSYNSPLHF
TRBJ2-5 - TRBD1 TRBV5-4 TGTGCCAGCAGCCCGAGGGACAGGAAGACCCAGTACTTC CASSPRDRKTQYF
TRBJ1-6 - - TRBV5-8 TGTGCCAGCAGCTTCCGGGGTTCACCCCTCCACTTT CASSFRGSPLHF
TRBJ1-2 - - TRBV5-1 TGCGCCAGCAGCTTGGGGCAGGGTGGTAACTATGGCTACACCTTC CASSLGQGGNYGYTF
TRBJ1-2 - - TRBV6-5 TGTGCCAGCAGGGCCATGGGGCCAGCATATGGCTACACCTTC CASRAMGPAYGYTF
TRBJ1-6 - - TRBV7-9 TGTGCCAGCAGCTTCTTCCCCACGACAGGAACGGACTCACCCCTCCACTTT CASSFFPTTGTDSPLHF
TRBJ2-5 - TRBD1 TRBV7-2 TGTGCCAGCAGCCAGGGGGTAGAGACCCAGTACTTC CASSQGVETQYF
TRBJ2-1 - TRBD1 TRBV7-3 TGTGCCAGCAGCCGGGACAGGGGGTCCCAAGAGCAGTTCTTC CASSRDRGSQEQFF
TRBJ1-1 - - TRBV4-1 TGCGCCAGCAGGGCGGACAGTGAAGCTTTCTTT CASRADSEAFF
TRBJ2-7 once TRBD1 TRBV2 TGTGCCAGCACTAAACAGGGGGTCCCCTACGAGCAGTACTTC CASTKQGVPYEQYF
TRBJ2-7 - TRBD2 TRBV4-1 TGCGCCAGCAGCCAATTCACTAGCGGGTCTTACGAGCAGTACTTC CASSQFTSGSYEQYF
TRBJ2-5 - TRBD2 TRBV7-3 TGTGCCAGCAGCCTCGGGACTAGCGGGGGGGGTAGGGAGACCCAGTACTTC CASSLGTSGGGRETQYF
TRBJ2-1 once TRBD2 TRBV9 TGTGCCAGCAGCTCCCGGACTAGAAGCGAGCAGTTCTTC CASSSRTRSEQFF
TRBJ2-7 - TRBD2 TRBV5-6 TGTGCCAGCAGCGGAGCCGGAGCGGGGAGACTCTACGAGCAGTACTTC CASSGAGAGRLYEQYF
TRBJ2-1 - TRBD2 TRBV11-2 TGTGCCAGCAGCTTATACAGCGGGGGGTACAATGAGCAGTTCTTC CASSLYSGGYNEQFF
TRBJ2-3 - - TRBV19 TGTGCCAGTAGTGCTAGTGATACGCAGTATTTT CASSASDTQYF
TRBJ2-2 once - TRBV5-1 TGCGCCAGCAGCTGGCAGGGGATGCGGGCCGGGGAGCTGTTTTTT CASSWQGMRAGELFF
TRBJ2-7 - TRBD2 TRBV9 TGTGCCAGCAGCGTTAGGTCGGGGGGGCCCTACGAGCAGTACTTC CASSVRSGGPYEQYF
TRBJ1-2 - - TRBV5-4 TGTGCCAGCAGCTTCGACAGGAATAACTATGGCTACACCTTC CASSFDRNNYGYTF
TRBJ1-5 - TRBD1 TRBV5-1 TGCGCCAGCAGCCCCCTAGGGACAGATAGCAATCAGCCCCAGCATTTT CASSPLGTDSNQPQHF